This TCR beta chain was recovered during a study of T-cell memory formation after mild COVID-19. TCRdb re-called the 5' RACE reads through MiXCR, storing one row per CDR3 protein. The data show some 300,000 distinct CDR3 sequences, with more than 20% seen just once and under 25% held by the top ten. Looked up from germline, CDR1 is ENHRY and CDR2 is SYGVKD. This CDR3 comprises 13 residues. V was clipped by 2 bases and J by 1 base, with 5 bases between them. This TCR derives from a man aged 18-30 years who had mild COVID-19 (a few samples of this study predate the infection). Cell type and time point are not known. The material sequenced was PBMCs or a T cell subset sorted from them (not recorded which). V usage is TRBV10-3 and J usage is TRBJ1-2, with no clear D. The CDR3 protein is CAISEEVNYGYTF. Written as DNA, the CDR3 is TGTGCCATCAGTGAGGAGGTTAACTATGGCTACACCTTC.